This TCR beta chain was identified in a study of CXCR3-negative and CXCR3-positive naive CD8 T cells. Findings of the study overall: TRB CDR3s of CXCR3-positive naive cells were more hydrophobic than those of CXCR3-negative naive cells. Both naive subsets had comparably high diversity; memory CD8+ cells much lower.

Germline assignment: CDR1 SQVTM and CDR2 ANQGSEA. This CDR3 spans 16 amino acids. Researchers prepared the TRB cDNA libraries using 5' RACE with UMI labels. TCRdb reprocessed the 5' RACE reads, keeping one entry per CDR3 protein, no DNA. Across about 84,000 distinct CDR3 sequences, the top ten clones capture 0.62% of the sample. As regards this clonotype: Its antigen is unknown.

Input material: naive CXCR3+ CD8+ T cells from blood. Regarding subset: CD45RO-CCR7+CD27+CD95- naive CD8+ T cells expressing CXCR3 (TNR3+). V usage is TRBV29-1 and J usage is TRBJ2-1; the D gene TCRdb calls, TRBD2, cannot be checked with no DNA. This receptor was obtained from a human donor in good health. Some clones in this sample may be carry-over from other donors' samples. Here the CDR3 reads CSVEDPTSGKVDEQFF.